These 21 T cell receptor beta chains were sequenced from one sample in a study of T cell changes during pregnancy in multiple sclerosis. Libraries were prepared by immunoSEQ multiplex PCR; TCRdb keeps only in-frame clonotypes and omits some of them. The sample contains roughly 49,000 clones, roughly 93% of which appear only once. The sequencing here drew on CD8+ T cells from peripheral blood mononuclear cells, taken after pregnancy. These receptors were obtained from a female donor with multiple sclerosis, enrolled in a pregnancy study.

This chain links TRBV28 with TRBJ2-7, with D possibly TRBD2 on 6 matching bases. This CDR3 has 13 amino acids. V dropped 5 bases and J dropped 3 bases, with 11 bases sitting between them. CDR1 MDHEN and CDR2 SYDVKM come from the germline V gene. The CDR3 loop is CASSQGLIYEQYF. CDR3 coding DNA: TGTGCCAGCAGTCAGGGACTGATCTACGAGCAGTACTTC.

The chain couples TRBV5-1 to TRBJ1-1, with 7 bases lining up with TRBD1. With V trimmed by 0 bases and J by 7 bases, 3 bases remained unmatched. Germline CDR1 SGHRS, CDR2 YFSETQ. The CDR3 length is 13 residues. The CDR3 loop is CASSLGQGDEAFF. As DNA, the CDR3 is TGCGCCAGCAGCTTGGGGCAGGGGGATGAAGCTTTCTTT.

The chain joins TRBV15 to TRBJ1-2; D is perhaps TRBD1 (6 bases). The germline V and J ends were trimmed by 0 bases and 6 bases, with 14 bases remaining between them. The CDR3 consists of 15 residues. The germline V gene has CDR1 LNHNV and CDR2 YYDKDF (reference sequence). This chain's CDR3 is CATSRDSGGGDGYTF. In DNA, the CDR3 is TGTGCCACCAGCAGAGATTCGGGGGGGGGCGATGGCTACACCTTC.

This chain connects TRBV27 to TRBJ2-5; D is ambiguous. This CDR3 is built from 15 residues. The V end was cut by 0 bases, the J end by 5 bases, with 13 bases between. Germline V lookup: CDR1 MNHEY, CDR2 SMNVEV (reference sequence). The CDR3 sequence is CASSLSQGLGETQYF. The CDR3 DNA is TGTGCCAGCAGTTTATCACAAGGTCTAGGTGAGACCCAGTACTTC.

The chain joins TRBV7-9 to TRBJ2-5; D not certain. V was cut by 4 bases and J by 0 bases, with 15 bases left in between. Germline loops: CDR1 SEHNR, CDR2 FQNEAQ (reference sequence). CDR3 length: 16 amino acids. The CDR3: CASSSELQEYQETQYF. The CDR3 DNA reads TGTGCCAGCAGCTCCGAACTACAAGAGTACCAAGAGACCCAGTACTTC.

The V gene is TRBV27, the J gene TRBJ1-1; the D is unclear. The CDR3 sequence is 14 residues long. Germline CDR1 reads MNHEY; CDR2 reads SMNVEV (reference sequence). V dropped 6 bases and J dropped 0 bases, with 11 bases sitting between them. The CDR3 reads CASRPAGMNTEAFF. As DNA, the CDR3 is TGTGCCAGCAGGCCGGCGGGAATGAACACTGAAGCTTTCTTT.

The chain uses TRBV27 and TRBJ2-1, with 9 positions matching TRBD1. The V segment lost 1 base and the J segment 8 bases; nucleotides outside the gene matches: 6. The germline V gene encodes CDR1 MNHEY and CDR2 SMNVEV (reference sequence). This CDR3 region has 15 residues. The CDR3 spells CASSLWDRAKYEQFF. In DNA, the CDR3 is TGTGCCAGCAGTTTATGGGACAGGGCTAAGTATGAGCAGTTCTTC.

The chain links TRBV9 to TRBJ2-3; 7 nucleotides agree with TRBD1. The CDR3 has 16 amino acids. Germline V lookup: CDR1 SGDLS, CDR2 YYNGEE. With V trimmed by 3 bases and J by 0 bases, 7 bases remained unmatched. CDR3 nucleotides: TGTGCCAGCAGCGCTAGGACAGGCTACAGCACAGATACGCAGTATTTT. This sequence encodes CASSARTGYSTDTQYF.

This chain uses TRBV9 with TRBJ2-2, with TRBD2 identical over 9 bases. The germline V gene encodes CDR1 SGDLS and CDR2 YYNGEE. The length of the CDR3 is 15 residues. The J segment lost 8 bases and the V segment lost 4 bases, leaving 9 bases of the junction unmatched. This CDR3 is CASSPSGRGGGELFF. The CDR3 DNA reads TGTGCCAGCAGCCCGTCGGGGCGGGGGGGAGGGGAGCTGTTTTTT. Full variable domain (missing parts from reference TRBV9 and TRBJ2-2): DSGVTQTPKHLITATGQRVTLRCSPRSGDLSVYWYQQSLDQGLQFLIQYYNGEERAKGNILERFSAQQFPDLHSELNLSSLELGDSALYFCASSPSGRGGGELFFGEGSRLTVL.

The rearrangement links TRBV27 to TRBJ2-7; D not resolved. This CDR3 has 13 residues. V shed 0 bases and J shed 4 bases, with 7 bases lying between them. Looked up from germline, CDR1 is MNHEY and CDR2 is SMNVEV (reference sequence). CDR3 coding DNA: TGTGCCAGCAGTTTATCTCCGGTGTACGAGCAGTACTTC. Amino acids: CASSLSPVYEQYF.

V is TRBV10-3 and J is TRBJ2-7; TRBD1 matches at 9 bases. V dropped 3 bases and J dropped 1; count of bases not matched to a gene: 4. In germline, CDR1 is ENHRY, CDR2 SYGVKD. The length of the CDR3 is 15 residues. The CDR3 coding sequence is TGTGCCATCAGTGACCCCGGGACAGGGTCCTACGAGCAGTACTTC. Its protein is CAISDPGTGSYEQYF.

This clone was found once. This chain links TRBV4-2 with TRBJ2-2; D is undetermined. Germline loops: CDR1 LGHNA, CDR2 YNFKEQ. Between the trimmed V and J ends, which lost 2 bases and 1 base, there was a span of 8 bases. The CDR3 extends over 15 amino acids. CDR3 region: CASSQYTVNTGELFF. The DNA of the CDR3 is TGTGCCAGCAGCCAATATACAGTGAACACCGGGGAGCTGTTTTTT.

The CDR3 DNA reads as TGTGCCAGCAGCCCCCCGGGGACTAGCGAAACCTACGAGCAGTACTTC. Translation: CASSPPGTSETYEQYF. This chain uses TRBV9 with TRBJ2-7; TRBD2 matches 10 bases. The CDR3 sequence is 16 residues long. V was clipped by 4 bases and J by 2 bases; unmatched bases: 9. Germline CDR1 reads SGDLS; CDR2 reads YYNGEE.

The chain has TRBV7-9 and TRBJ2-2; D may be TRBD2 (6 bases). Germline lookup yields CDR1 SEHNR and CDR2 FQNEAQ (reference sequence). V lost 5 bases, J lost 7 bases, and 20 bases lay in between. This CDR3 is 16 amino acids long. The CDR3 region is CASSSLAPRRGGELFF. CDR3 DNA: TGTGCCAGCAGCAGTCTAGCGCCTCGAAGGGGCGGGGAGCTGTTTTTT.

The chain employs TRBV23-1 and TRBJ1-1; 8 bases line up with TRBD1. TRBV23-1 is labeled an ORF, and its function is uncertain. This CDR3 comprises 17 residues. J gave up 2 bases and V 1 base, and 9 bases lay outside the gene matches. The CDR3 loop reads CASSQLGQGAPNTEAFF. In DNA, the CDR3 is TGCGCCAGCAGTCAATTAGGGCAGGGGGCCCCCAACACTGAAGCTTTCTTT.

V is TRBV9 and J is TRBJ1-2, with 7 bases identical to TRBD1. CDR3 size: 16 residues. Germline V gene data show CDR1 as SGDLS and CDR2 as YYNGEE. The ends lost 0 bases at V and 3 bases at J; junction bases unmatched: 8. CDR3 nucleotide sequence: TGTGCCAGCAGCGTAGAAGGGGGCTGGGGGGACTATGGCTACACCTTC. Translating gives CASSVEGGWGDYGYTF.

The V gene is TRBV29-1, the J gene TRBJ1-1, with 8 bases fitting TRBD1. With 7 bases clipped from V and 4 bases from J, the junction kept 11 bases outside the gene matches. This CDR3 comprises 14 residues. Germline V gene lookup returns CDR1 SQVTM and CDR2 ANQGSEA. The CDR3 bases are TGCAGCGCCGATGGACAGGGCAGTGGCACTGAAGCTTTCTTT. This translates into CSADGQGSGTEAFF.

The rearrangement links TRBV7-3 to TRBJ2-7; TRBD2 agrees at 9 bases. The CDR3 sequence is 15 residues long. The J segment lost 2 bases and the V segment lost 5 bases, leaving 7 bases of the junction unmatched. Germline lookup yields CDR1 SGHTA and CDR2 FQGTGA. CDR3 DNA sequence: TGTGCCAGCAGCGCTTTAGCGGGAGTAGCCTACGAGCAGTACTTC. Encoded protein: CASSALAGVAYEQYF.

The chain combines TRBV4-2 with TRBJ2-3; 10 nucleotides match TRBD1. Per germline, CDR1 LGHNA and CDR2 YNFKEQ. The ends lost 3 bases at V and 4 bases at J; junction bases unmatched: 1. The CDR3 extends over 14 amino acids. In nucleotides, the CDR3 is TGTGCCAGCAGCCAGGGGACAGGGGCAGATACGCAGTATTTT. This gives the protein CASSQGTGADTQYF.

The chain links TRBV6-5 to TRBJ1-5, with 7 positions matching TRBD1. This CDR3 is built from 14 residues. V trimming: 6 bases; J trimming: 4 bases; junction bases outside the gene matches: 6. CDR1 MNHEY and CDR2 SVGAGI come from the germline V gene. The CDR3 DNA is TGTGCCAGCAGGGGTCGGGACAGTAATCAGCCCCAGCATTTT. Translating it yields CASRGRDSNQPQHF.

The rearrangement joins TRBV28 to TRBJ2-7, with 9 bases that match TRBD2. CDR1 is MDHEN and CDR2 is SYDVKM in the germline V gene. V gave up 3 bases and J gave up 4 bases; unmatched junction bases: 16. The CDR3 runs 18 residues. In DNA form, the CDR3 reads TGTGCCAGCAGTTTTGTAGCCTTGGCTAGCGGGGTGGTATACGAGCAGTACTTC. This encodes CASSFVALASGVVYEQYF.